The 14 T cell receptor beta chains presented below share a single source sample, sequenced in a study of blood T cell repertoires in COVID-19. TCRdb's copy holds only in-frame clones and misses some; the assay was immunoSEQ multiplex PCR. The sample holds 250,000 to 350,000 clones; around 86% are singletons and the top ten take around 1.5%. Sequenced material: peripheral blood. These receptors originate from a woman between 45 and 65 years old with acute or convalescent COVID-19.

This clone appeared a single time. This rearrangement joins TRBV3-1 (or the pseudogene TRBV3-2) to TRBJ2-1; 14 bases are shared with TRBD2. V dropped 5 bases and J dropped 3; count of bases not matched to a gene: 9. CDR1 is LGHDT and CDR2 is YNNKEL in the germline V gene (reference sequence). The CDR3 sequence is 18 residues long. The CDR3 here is CASSSWTSGRIIYNEQFF. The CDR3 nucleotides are TGTGCCAGCAGCTCGTGGACTAGCGGGAGGATTATCTACAATGAGCAGTTCTTC.

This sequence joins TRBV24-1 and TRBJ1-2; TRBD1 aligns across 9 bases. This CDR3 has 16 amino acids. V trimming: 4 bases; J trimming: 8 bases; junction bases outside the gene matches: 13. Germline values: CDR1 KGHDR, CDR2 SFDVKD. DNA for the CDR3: TGTGCCACCAGTGACCCAAGGACAGGGGTAGCGAGGGGCTACACCTTC. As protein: CATSDPRTGVARGYTF.

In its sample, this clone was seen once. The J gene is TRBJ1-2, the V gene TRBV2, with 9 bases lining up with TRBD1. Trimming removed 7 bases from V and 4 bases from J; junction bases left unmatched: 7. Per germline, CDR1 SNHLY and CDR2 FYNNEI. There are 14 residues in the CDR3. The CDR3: CASNQGQGTYGYTF. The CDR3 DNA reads TGTGCCAGCAACCAGGGACAGGGCACCTATGGCTACACCTTC.

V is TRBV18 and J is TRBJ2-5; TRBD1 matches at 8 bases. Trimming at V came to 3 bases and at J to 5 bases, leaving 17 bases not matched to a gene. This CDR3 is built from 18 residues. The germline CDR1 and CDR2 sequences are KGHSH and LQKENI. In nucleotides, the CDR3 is TGTGCCAGCTCACCCATCAGTAGGAGGACAGGGAGAAGGGAGACCCAGTACTTC. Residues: CASSPISRRTGRRETQYF.

CDR3 in amino acids: CAITTRTGGAYNEQFF. DNA for the CDR3: TGTGCCATCACCACCAGGACAGGCGGAGCATACAATGAGCAGTTCTTC. The V and J genes are TRBV10-3 and TRBJ2-1, with 7 bases lining up with TRBD1. With V trimmed by 7 bases and J by 4 bases, 13 bases remained unmatched. The CDR3 totals 16 residues. The germline V gene encodes CDR1 ENHRY and CDR2 SYGVKD.

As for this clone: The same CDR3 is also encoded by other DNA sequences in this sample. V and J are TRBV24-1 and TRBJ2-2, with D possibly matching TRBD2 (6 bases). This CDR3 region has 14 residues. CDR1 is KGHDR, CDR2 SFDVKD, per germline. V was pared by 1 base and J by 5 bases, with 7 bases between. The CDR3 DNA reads TGTGCCACCAGTGATTTCCGGGGGACCGGGGAGCTGTTTTTT. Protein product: CATSDFRGTGELFF.

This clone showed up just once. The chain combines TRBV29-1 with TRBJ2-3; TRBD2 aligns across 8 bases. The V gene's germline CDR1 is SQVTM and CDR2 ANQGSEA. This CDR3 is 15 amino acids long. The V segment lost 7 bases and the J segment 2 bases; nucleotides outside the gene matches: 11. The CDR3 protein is CSAPTSGGPTDTQYF. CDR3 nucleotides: TGCAGCGCACCAACTAGCGGAGGACCCACAGATACGCAGTATTTT.

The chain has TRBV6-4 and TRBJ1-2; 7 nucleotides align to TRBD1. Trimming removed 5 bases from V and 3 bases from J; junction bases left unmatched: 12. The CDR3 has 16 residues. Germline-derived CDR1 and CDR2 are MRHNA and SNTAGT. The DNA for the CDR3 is TGTGCCAGCAGTTCTACCCCCGGGACAGCTTACTATGGCTACACCTTC. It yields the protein CASSSTPGTAYYGYTF.

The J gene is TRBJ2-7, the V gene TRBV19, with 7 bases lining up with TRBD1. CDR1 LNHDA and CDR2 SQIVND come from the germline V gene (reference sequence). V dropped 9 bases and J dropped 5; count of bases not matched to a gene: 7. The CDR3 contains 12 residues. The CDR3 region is CASGTARHEQYF. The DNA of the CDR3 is TGTGCCAGCGGGACAGCGCGACACGAGCAGTACTTC.

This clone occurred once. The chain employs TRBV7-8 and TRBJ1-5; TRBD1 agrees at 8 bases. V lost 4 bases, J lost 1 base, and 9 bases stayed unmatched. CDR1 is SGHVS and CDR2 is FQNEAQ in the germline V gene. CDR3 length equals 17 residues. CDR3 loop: CASSSDSGGLSNQPQHF. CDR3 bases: TGTGCCAGCAGCTCCGATTCAGGGGGCTTGAGCAATCAGCCCCAGCATTTT.

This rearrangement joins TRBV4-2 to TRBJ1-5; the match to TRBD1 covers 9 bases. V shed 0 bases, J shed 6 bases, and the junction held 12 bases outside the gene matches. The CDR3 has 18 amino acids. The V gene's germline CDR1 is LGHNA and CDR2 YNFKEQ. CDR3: CASSQDGNRGLYGQPQHF. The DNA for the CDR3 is TGTGCCAGCAGCCAAGATGGTAACAGGGGGCTTTATGGTCAGCCCCAGCATTTT.

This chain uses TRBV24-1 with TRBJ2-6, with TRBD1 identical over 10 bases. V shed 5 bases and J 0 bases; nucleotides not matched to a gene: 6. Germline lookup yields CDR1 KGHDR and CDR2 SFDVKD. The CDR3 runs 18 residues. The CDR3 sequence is CATSGKGQGYSGANVLTF. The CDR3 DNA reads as TGTGCCACCAGTGGCAAGGGACAGGGGTACTCTGGGGCCAACGTCCTGACTTTC.

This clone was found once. CDR3 region: CASTWGQGNNSPLHF. Written as DNA, the CDR3 is TGTGCCAGCACCTGGGGACAGGGCAATAATTCACCCCTCCACTTT. The chain joins TRBV5-6 to TRBJ1-6, with 9 bases fitting TRBD1. This CDR3 region has 15 residues. Germline trimming cut 6 bases from V and 5 bases from J; bases unmatched to any gene: 6. CDR1 is SGHDT and CDR2 is YYEEEE in the germline V gene.

Here the CDR3 reads CASSLVLRLAGVTTGELFF. For the CDR3, the DNA is TGTGCCAGCAGCTTAGTTCTTCGTCTAGCGGGAGTCACCACCGGGGAGCTGTTTTTT. This chain links TRBV7-9 with TRBJ2-2; 10 bases map to TRBD2. V lost 1 base and J lost 4; bases outside the gene matches: 12. The CDR3 is made up of 19 amino acids. Per germline, CDR1 SEHNR and CDR2 FQNEAQ (reference sequence).